The present T cell receptor beta chain was sequenced within a study of T cell changes during pregnancy in multiple sclerosis. Method: immunoSEQ multiplex PCR; TCRdb's copy keeps in-frame clones and lacks some. The profile shows approximately 89,000 clones, around 94% of them singletons. CDR3 size: 11 residues. V dropped 3 bases and J dropped 12 bases, with 9 bases sitting between them. Germline-derived CDR1 and CDR2 are ENHRY and SYGVKD. The TCR was taken from a female donor with multiple sclerosis, enrolled in a pregnancy study. The V gene is TRBV10-3, the J gene TRBJ2-1; TRBD2 might be the D (6 bases). The material sequenced was peripheral blood, taken in the third trimester of pregnancy. The CDR3 DNA reads as TGTGCCATCAGTGACAGGGAGGTGCAGTTCTTC. Protein: CAISDREVQFF.